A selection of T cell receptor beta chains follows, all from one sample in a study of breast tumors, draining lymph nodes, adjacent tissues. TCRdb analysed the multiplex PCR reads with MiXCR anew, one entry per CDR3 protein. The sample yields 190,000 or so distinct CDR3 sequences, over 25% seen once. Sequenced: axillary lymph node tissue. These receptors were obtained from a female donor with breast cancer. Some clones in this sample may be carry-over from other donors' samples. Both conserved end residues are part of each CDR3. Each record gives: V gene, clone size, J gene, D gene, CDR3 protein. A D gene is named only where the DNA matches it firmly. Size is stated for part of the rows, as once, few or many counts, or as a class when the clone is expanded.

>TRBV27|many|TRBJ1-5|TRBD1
CASSPDRANNQPQHF
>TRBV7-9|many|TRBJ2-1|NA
CASSQESGRGFF
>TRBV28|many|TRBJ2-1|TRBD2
CASNFQRGEQFF
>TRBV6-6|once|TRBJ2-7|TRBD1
CASTNRDRGTNLGGEQYF
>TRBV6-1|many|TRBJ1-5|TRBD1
CASSGDRRAISPQHF
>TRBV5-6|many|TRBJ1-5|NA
CASRAGPYSNQPQHF
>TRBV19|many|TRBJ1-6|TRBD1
CASRGQDYNSPLHF
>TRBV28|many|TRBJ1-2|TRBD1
CASSPPGQGADYGYTF
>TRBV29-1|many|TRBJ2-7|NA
CSALGGHLSYEQYF
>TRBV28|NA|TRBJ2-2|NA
CASSSRGTQNTGELFF
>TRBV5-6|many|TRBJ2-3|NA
CASRREGSRPDTQYF
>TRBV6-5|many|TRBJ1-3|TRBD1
CASSSTGTVSGNTIYF